Described below is a single T cell receptor (beta chain) sequence and its context. The data derive from a study of blood T cell repertoires in COVID-19. Overall study context: Sample material is recorded as cDNA or gDNA derived from T cells, B-cell-depleted T cells, or PBMCs.

In the authors' methods: Using reference gene primer amplification, nucleated cell counts were estimated. The assay was immunoSEQ multiplex PCR, and TCRdb's table has in-frame clones only and misses some. D and trimming come from the DNA, and the V and J calls and clone size come from that table. The repertoire holds 90,000 to 100,000 clones, about 81% seen once, with around 19% in the top ten. Sample: peripheral blood. The receptor comes from an elderly man with acute or convalescent COVID-19.

The CDR3 DNA is TGTGCCAGCACCCAGGGACAGGGACGAAACACCATATATTTT. Translated, it gives CASTQGQGRNTIYF. The chain couples TRBV6-5 to TRBJ1-3; 9 bases are a match to TRBD1. The CDR3 is 14 amino acids. In germline, CDR1 is MNHEY, CDR2 SVGAGI. Trimming at V came to 7 bases and at J to 5 bases, leaving 6 bases not matched to a gene.